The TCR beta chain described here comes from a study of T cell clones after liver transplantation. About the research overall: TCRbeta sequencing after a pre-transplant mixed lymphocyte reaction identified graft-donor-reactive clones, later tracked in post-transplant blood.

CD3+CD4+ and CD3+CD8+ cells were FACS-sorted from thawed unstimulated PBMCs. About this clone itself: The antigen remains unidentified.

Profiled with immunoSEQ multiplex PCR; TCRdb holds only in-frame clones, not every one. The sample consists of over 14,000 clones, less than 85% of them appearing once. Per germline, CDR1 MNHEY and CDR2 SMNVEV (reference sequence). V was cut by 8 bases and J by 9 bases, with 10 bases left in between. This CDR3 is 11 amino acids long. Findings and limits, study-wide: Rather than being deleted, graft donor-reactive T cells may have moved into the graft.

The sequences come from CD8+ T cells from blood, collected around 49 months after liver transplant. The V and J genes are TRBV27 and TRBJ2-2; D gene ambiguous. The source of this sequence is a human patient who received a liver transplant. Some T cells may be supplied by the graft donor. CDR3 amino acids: CASYLRRELFF. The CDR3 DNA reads TGTGCCAGCTACCTCCGACGGGAGCTGTTTTTT.